A single sample is the source of the 27 T cell receptor beta chains below, sequenced in a study of Graves' ophthalmopathy and Graves' hyperthyroidism. Transcripts of RNA were the source for amplifying TCR beta CDR3 regions. HTBI primers primed a first-round RT-PCR, and a second-round multiplex PCR followed. TCRdb re-derived calls from the multiplex PCR reads in MiXCR, one entry per CDR3 protein. The data hold 740,000 or so distinct CDR3 sequences, with around 40% observed a single time. Sample: peripheral blood. Every receptor here comes from an adult man with Graves' ophthalmopathy.

The rearrangement joins TRBV20-1 to TRBJ2-7; TRBD1 agrees at 10 bases. CDR1 is DFQATT and CDR2 is SNEGSKA in the germline V gene (reference sequence). This CDR3 is 14 amino acids long. V lost 5 bases and J lost 3; bases outside the gene matches: 7. Written as DNA, the CDR3 is TGCAGTGCTGAGGGGGACAGGGGTGTCTACGAGCAGTACTTC. It encodes CSAEGDRGVYEQYF.

The chain has TRBV19 and TRBJ2-6, with D uncertain. Trimming shortened V by 3 bases and J by 4 bases, and 10 bases separated the two germline ends. The V gene's germline CDR1 is LNHDA and CDR2 SQIVND (reference sequence). The CDR3 loop spans 15 amino acids. CDR3 loop: CASSITAGGANVLTF. The CDR3 nucleotides are TGTGCCAGTAGTATTACTGCCGGCGGGGCCAACGTCCTGACTTTC.

J is TRBJ1-2 and V is TRBV20-1; no clear D gene. Germline V gives CDR1 DFQATT, CDR2 SNEGSKA (reference sequence). This CDR3 region has 13 residues. Trimming pared 6 bases from V and 0 bases from J, leaving 11 bases between. The CDR3: CSAQDGSNYGYTF. CDR3 in DNA: TGCAGTGCCCAGGACGGATCTAACTATGGCTACACCTTC.

The chain employs TRBV5-5 and TRBJ2-7; 12 bases match TRBD2. The V and J ends lost 5 bases and 0 bases, in that order; junction bases with no gene match: 6. The CDR3 loop spans 16 amino acids. The germline CDR1 and CDR2 sequences are SGHKS and YYEKEE (reference sequence). The CDR3 sequence: CASSFLAGGRSYEQYF. CDR3 DNA sequence: TGTGCCAGCAGTTTCCTAGCGGGAGGGCGCTCCTACGAGCAGTACTTC.

V usage is TRBV5-6 and J usage is TRBJ2-2, with a possible D match to TRBD2 (6 bases). Trimming stripped 4 bases from V and 4 bases from J, with 14 bases between. The length of the CDR3 is 15 residues. Germline values: CDR1 SGHDT, CDR2 YYEEEE. CDR3 sequence reads: CASSQPIGGTGELFF. The DNA of the CDR3 is TGTGCCAGCAGCCAGCCCATCGGGGGCACCGGGGAGCTGTTTTTT.

This clonotype was found many times. CDR3 coding DNA: TGTGCCAGCAGCCAAGGCGCAGGATCTCCCTACGAGCAGTACTTC. This codes for CASSQGAGSPYEQYF. The chain uses TRBV9 and TRBJ2-7; D is unresolved. Looked up from germline, CDR1 is SGDLS and CDR2 is YYNGEE. V lost 4 bases and J lost 2, with 16 bases in between. This CDR3 is built from 15 residues.

The sample holds many counts of this clonotype. J is TRBJ2-7 and V is TRBV10-3; D possibly uses TRBD1 or TRBD2 (5 bases each). The germline CDR1 and CDR2 sequences are ENHRY and SYGVKD. This CDR3 comprises 12 residues. V dropped 8 bases and J dropped 5 bases, with 13 bases sitting between them. The chain's CDR3 is CAIHGASNEQYF. The CDR3 region has the DNA TGTGCCATCCACGGGGCTTCTAACGAGCAGTACTTC.

This clonotype was observed many times. J is TRBJ1-2 and V is TRBV2; D perhaps matches TRBD1 (6 bases). V lost 8 bases, J lost 6 bases, and 19 bases lay in between. CDR1 is SNHLY and CDR2 is FYNNEI in the germline V gene. The CDR3 consists of 14 residues. The chain's CDR3 is CASRRTAELDGYTF. CDR3 coding DNA: TGTGCCAGCCGAAGGACAGCGGAGTTGGATGGCTACACCTTC.

This clonotype was detected many times. The rearrangement uses TRBV29-1 and TRBJ2-7, with D perhaps TRBD1 or TRBD2 (6 bases each). This CDR3 is built from 12 residues. V was trimmed by 2 bases and J by 7 bases, leaving 12 bases between them. Germline CDR1 and CDR2: SQVTM and ANQGSEA. The CDR3: CSVEPQGREQYF. The CDR3 DNA sequence: TGCAGCGTTGAACCCCAGGGGAGGGAGCAGTACTTC.

The sample holds many counts of this clonotype. This chain links TRBV11-2 with TRBJ1-5, with D possibly TRBD1 on 5 matching bases. Germline V lookup: CDR1 SGHAT, CDR2 FQNNGV. This CDR3 spans 14 amino acids. Between the trimmed V and J ends, which lost 0 bases and 3 bases, there was a span of 6 bases. The CDR3 sequence: CASSLDRANQPQHF. CDR3 bases: TGTGCCAGCAGCTTAGACAGGGCCAATCAGCCCCAGCATTTT.

A few counts support this clonotype. V is TRBV5-1 and J is TRBJ2-7; D unclear. The V end was cut by 4 bases, the J end by 7 bases, with 9 bases between. CDR1 and CDR2 (germline): SGHRS, YFSETQ. CDR3 length: 11 residues. CDR3 in amino acids: CASSDVNEQYF. The CDR3 coding sequence is TGCGCCAGCAGCGACGTAAATGAGCAGTACTTC. Supplemented by reference TRBV5-1 and TRBJ2-7, the full variable domain reads KAGVTQTPRYLIKTRGQQVTLSCSPISGHRSVSWYQQTPGQGLQFLFEYFSETQRNKGNFPGRFSGRQFSNSRSEMNVSTLELGDSALYLCASSDVNEQYFGPGTRLTVT.

This clonotype was observed many times. The chain has TRBV7-6 and TRBJ1-5, with D perhaps matching TRBD1 (5 bases). The CDR3 runs 15 residues. V was clipped by 6 bases and J by 1 base, with 13 bases between them. Per germline, CDR1 SGHVS and CDR2 FNYEAQ. CDR3 sequence reads: CASRAGLSSNQPQHF. CDR3 sequence (DNA): TGTGCCAGCAGGGCAGGGTTGTCCAGCAATCAGCCCCAGCATTTT.

This clonotype has at least ten counts. J is TRBJ2-6 and V is TRBV5-1; 7 bases are a match to TRBD1. Germline V gene lookup returns CDR1 SGHRS and CDR2 YFSETQ. V lost 1 base, J lost 0 bases, and 4 bases stayed unmatched. The CDR3 is 17 amino acids. The CDR3 loop is CASSLMGQPSGANVLTF. As DNA, the CDR3 is TGCGCCAGCAGCTTGATGGGACAGCCCTCTGGGGCCAACGTCCTGACTTTC. The full variable domain, completed using reference TRBV5-1 and TRBJ2-6, is KAGVTQTPRYLIKTRGQQVTLSCSPISGHRSVSWYQQTPGQGLQFLFEYFSETQRNKGNFPGRFSGRQFSNSRSEMNVSTLELGDSALYLCASSLMGQPSGANVLTFGAGSRLTVL.

Worth noting for this clonotype: The conserved final phenylalanine or tryptophan is absent from the CDR3, which likely points to a read error. V and J are TRBV29-1 and TRBJ1-2; perhaps TRBD1 as D (6 bases). The CDR3 is made up of 13 amino acids. Germline loops: CDR1 SQVTM, CDR2 ANQGSEA. Trimming shortened V by 6 bases and J by 2 bases, and 13 bases separated the two germline ends. The CDR3 sequence is CSVKQGQNYGYTL. The CDR3 nucleotides read TGCAGCGTGAAACAGGGCCAGAACTATGGCTACACCCTC.

The chain recombines TRBV29-1 with TRBJ2-5, with 8 bases lining up with TRBD1. The last part of the DNA fits TRBJ2-7 better; the J call may be wrong. CDR3 length: 14 amino acids. CDR1 and CDR2 from the germline V gene are SQVTM and ANQGSEA. The CDR3 here is CSVEDLRGQGEQYF. DNA for the CDR3: TGCAGCGTTGAAGATCTCAGGGGGCAGGGCGAGCAGTACTTC.

The rearrangement joins TRBV19 to TRBJ1-5, with D perhaps matching TRBD1 (5 bases). V gave up 10 bases and J gave up 7 bases, with 17 bases separating them. The CDR3 totals 13 residues. Germline V gene data show CDR1 as LNHDA and CDR2 as SQIVND (reference sequence). DNA of the CDR3: TGTGCCACAAAGCGGGAGGGGAGCCAGCCCCAGCATTTT. Translated: CATKREGSQPQHF.

This clonotype was detected only once. CDR3 protein: CAISDNPGYGYTF. The CDR3 region has the DNA TGTGCCATCAGTGACAACCCCGGTTATGGCTACACCTTC. The rearrangement joins TRBV10-3 to TRBJ1-2; no definite D call. This CDR3 has 13 residues. Germline V lookup: CDR1 ENHRY, CDR2 SYGVKD. V lost 3 bases to trimming and J lost 5 bases, with 10 bases between them.

This clonotype has only a few counts. This chain joins TRBV29-1 and TRBJ2-7; the D is unclear. Germline V lookup: CDR1 SQVTM, CDR2 ANQGSEA. Trimming stripped 7 bases from V and 4 bases from J, with 5 bases between. The CDR3 sequence is 9 residues long. For the CDR3, the DNA is TGCAGCGGGGGTTACGAGCAGTACTTC. This gives the protein CSGGYEQYF.

The rearrangement uses TRBV7-9 and TRBJ2-7; 8 bases fit TRBD1. V lost 3 bases and J lost 7; bases outside the gene matches: 8. The germline CDR1 and CDR2 sequences are SEHNR and FQNEAQ (reference sequence). The CDR3 is made up of 14 amino acids. CDR3 amino acids: CASSFGQGRGEQYF. In DNA form, the CDR3 reads TGTGCCAGCAGCTTCGGACAGGGCAGGGGGGAGCAGTACTTC.

This chain uses TRBV20-1 with TRBJ2-5; no reliable D call. The CDR3 sequence is 12 residues long. The germline V gene has CDR1 DFQATT and CDR2 SNEGSKA (reference sequence). Trimming cost V 2 bases and J 3 bases, with 7 bases left between them. CDR3 region: CSARMREETQYF. In DNA, the CDR3 is TGCAGTGCTAGAATGAGAGAAGAGACCCAGTACTTC.

Only a few counts were recorded for this clonotype. This chain links TRBV6-6 with TRBJ2-5; 8 bases are a match to TRBD1. Germline values: CDR1 MNHNY, CDR2 SVGAGI (reference sequence). CDR3 size: 14 residues. V shed 2 bases and J 7 bases; nucleotides not matched to a gene: 6. Here the CDR3 reads CASSYPGQVGTQYF. The CDR3 DNA follows: TGTGCCAGCAGTTACCCGGGACAGGTGGGGACCCAGTACTTC.

The rearrangement links TRBV10-2 to TRBJ2-7; unclear D gene. The V gene's germline CDR1 is WSHSY and CDR2 SAAADI. The V gene lost 2 bases and the J gene lost 0 bases, with 8 bases spanning the gap. The CDR3 totals 14 residues. For the CDR3, the DNA is TGCGCCAGCAGTGAGAGTCAGACCTCCTACGAGCAGTACTTC. Its protein is CASSESQTSYEQYF.

The gene calls are TRBV7-9 and TRBJ2-7; D uncertain. Deletions cut 4 bases from V and 4 bases from J, with 14 bases between. Germline V gene lookup returns CDR1 SEHNR and CDR2 FQNEAQ (reference sequence). The CDR3 has 14 amino acids. CDR3 loop: CASSSYPQPYEQYF. CDR3 nucleotides: TGTGCCAGCAGCTCGTACCCTCAACCTTACGAGCAGTACTTC. Full variable domain (missing parts from reference TRBV7-9 and TRBJ2-7): DTGVSQNPRHKITKRGQNVTFRCDPISEHNRLYWYRQTLGQGPEFLTYFQNEAQLEKSRLLSDRFSAERPKGSFSTLEIQRTEQGDSAMYLCASSSYPQPYEQYFGPGTRLTVT.

This clonotype was seen a few times. The rearrangement uses TRBV7-9 and TRBJ2-7; D remains ambiguous. Trimming took 8 bases from V and 5 from J, leaving 19 bases between them. The CDR3 contains 14 residues. CDR1 is SEHNR, CDR2 FQNEAQ, per germline (reference sequence). DNA of the CDR3: TGTGCCAGCTCCAGAGAAAGGTTCCCCAACGAGCAGTACTTC. Amino acid sequence: CASSRERFPNEQYF.

The rearrangement links TRBV5-6 to TRBJ1-5; TRBD1 might be the D (6 bases). CDR3 size: 18 residues. Germline V gene lookup returns CDR1 SGHDT and CDR2 YYEEEE. The germline V and J ends were trimmed by 3 bases and 2 bases, with 21 bases remaining between them. This CDR3 is CASSSSGQSMNGNQPQHF. In DNA form, the CDR3 reads TGTGCCAGCAGCTCGAGTGGACAGTCTATGAATGGCAATCAGCCCCAGCATTTT.

This clonotype has only a few counts. The chain recombines TRBV15 with TRBJ1-1, with TRBD1 matching over 7 bases. The CDR3 covers 16 residues. CDR1 LNHNV and CDR2 YYDKDF come from the germline V gene (reference sequence). The V segment lost 3 bases and the J segment 0 bases; nucleotides outside the gene matches: 7. CDR3: CATSSRGAPLNTEAFF. The CDR3 DNA reads TGTGCCACCAGCAGCAGGGGGGCCCCTTTGAACACTGAAGCTTTCTTT.

The table lists this clonotype with many counts. The gene calls are TRBV7-2 and TRBJ1-3; the D gene is possibly TRBD1 (5 bases). The V end lost 3 bases, the J end lost 3 bases, and 12 bases lay between the germline ends. Germline CDR1 SGHTA, CDR2 FQGNSA. The CDR3 has 15 amino acids. The CDR3 loop is CASSFGRRGGNTIYF. CDR3 bases: TGTGCCAGCAGCTTCGGACGGAGGGGTGGAAACACCATATATTTT.